The present T cell receptor (beta chain) was sequenced within a study of blood T cell repertoires in COVID-19. On the study more broadly: The analysed material was cDNA or gDNA that came from T cells, B-cell-depleted T cells, or PBMCs.

CDR3 length: 14 residues. The V gene end was trimmed by 4 bases and the J gene end by 5 bases; junction bases not matched to a gene: 3. Per the germline V gene, CDR1 is SGHRS and CDR2 is YFSETQ. Using immunoSEQ multiplex PCR, the repertoire was profiled, and TCRdb retains in-frame clones only, with some absent. Among more than 65,000 clones listed, around 80% were seen once. The sequence was collected from a man over 45 with active COVID-19. The source material was peripheral blood. The chain joins TRBV5-1 to TRBJ2-3; 11 nucleotides align to TRBD1. The CDR3 DNA reads TGCGCCAGCAGCCGGGGACAGGGGGTAGATACGCAGTATTTT. Encoded protein: CASSRGQGVDTQYF.